This record concerns one TCR beta chain sequence. Its antigen is as yet unknown. CDR1 and CDR2 from the germline V gene are MNHEY and SVGAGI. The CDR3 has 12 residues. The junction had 7 bases not matched to a gene; V was cut back by 5 bases and J by 10 bases. This record belongs to a study of T cell responses to AZD1222 COVID-19 vaccine. Clones were sequenced by immunoSEQ multiplex PCR, and TCRdb holds only the in-frame ones, with some missing. The sample holds around 130,000 clones, around 89% seen once. Timing groups of about 4 and about 12 weeks for second doses were pooled. Study findings and constraints: A mostly white British donor set with more females was recruited, and clonal diversity was possibly underestimated. None of the repertoires were sampled until the peak T cell response had passed. Among those given AZD1222, only five or six were seropositive at baseline.

Sequenced here: peripheral blood, sampled 28 days after the second AZD1222 dose. This chain uses TRBV6-5 with TRBJ1-1, with 7 nucleotides matching TRBD1. This receptor was obtained from an adult who received the AZD1222 COVID-19 vaccine. In DNA form, the CDR3 reads TGTGCCAGCAGTCCCAGGGGGGCAGGAGCTTTCTTT. Residues: CASSPRGAGAFF.